This TCR beta chain is from a study of cytomegalovirus exposure and HLA in healthy donors. Findings and limits, study-wide: Roughly even sequencing depth across donors was the assumption behind the presence/absence analyses.

13 Jbeta primers and 60 Vbeta primers were used for the PCR. The method was immunoSEQ multiplex PCR; TCRdb's version includes in-frame clones alone and lacks a portion of them. The sample holds 120,000 to 150,000 clones, roughly 77% seen once. This CDR3 comprises 13 residues. Looked up from germline, CDR1 is GTSNPN and CDR2 is SVGIG (reference sequence). Trimming stripped 3 bases from V and 7 bases from J, with 15 bases between. For this clone: Its matching antigen is unknown.

Sequenced material: PBMCs. The chain is built from TRBV30 and TRBJ1-2; weak D call: TRBD1 (5 bases). The receptor's source is a man aged 35 to 55 in good health and CMV-seronegative. CDR3 protein: CAWSVTASGGYTF. The CDR3 DNA follows: TGTGCCTGGAGCGTGACAGCCTCTGGTGGCTACACCTTC.